One and the same sample provided the 7 T cell receptor beta chains below, sequenced in a study of blood T cell repertoires in COVID-19. Assay used: immunoSEQ multiplex PCR; TCRdb lists only in-frame clones, some missing. The sample has about 60,000 clones, about 83% seen once; the top ten hold around 25%. The sample was peripheral blood. The source is a human donor in a cohort sampled during active COVID-19.

The rearrangement joins TRBV7-2 to TRBJ2-7; tentatively, D is TRBD2 (5 bases). Germline V gene data show CDR1 as SGHTA and CDR2 as FQGNSA. V shed 4 bases and J shed 0 bases, with 10 bases lying between them. This CDR3 has 14 residues. The CDR3 region is CASSSDYSSYEQYF. CDR3 in DNA: TGTGCCAGCAGCTCCGACTACAGCTCCTACGAGCAGTACTTC.

Only a few counts were recorded for this clone. This chain connects TRBV4-1 to TRBJ1-6; the D gene is possibly TRBD1 (6 bases). V was clipped by 5 bases and J by 0 bases, with 20 bases between them. Germline V gene lookup returns CDR1 MGHRA and CDR2 YSYEKL. The CDR3 sequence is 19 residues long. DNA for the CDR3: TGCGCCAGCAGCGATCGACCTTGGACAGTGAACTCCTATAATTCACCCCTCCACTTT. It translates to CASSDRPWTVNSYNSPLHF.

The chain uses TRBV2 and TRBJ1-1; possible D gene TRBD1, 5 bases. Trimming removed 6 bases at V and 4 bases at J, with 18 bases between. Looked up from germline, CDR1 is SNHLY and CDR2 is FYNNEI. The CDR3 sequence is 15 residues long. This CDR3 reads CASSLGSLGGTEAFF. The CDR3 DNA reads TGTGCCAGCAGCCTGGGTTCTTTGGGGGGCACTGAAGCTTTCTTT.

CDR3 DNA sequence: TGTGCCAGCAGCCAGAGGGTTGGACAGGGCTACACCTTC. It encodes CASSQRVGQGYTF. V usage is TRBV14 and J usage is TRBJ1-2; D may be TRBD1 (6 bases). There are 13 residues in the CDR3. Deletions cut 3 bases from V and 8 bases from J, with 13 bases between. Germline-derived CDR1 and CDR2 are SGHDN and FVKESK.

This clone has only a few counts. The V call is TRBV5-8, the J call TRBJ1-3; D unresolved. CDR3 length: 15 residues. The germline CDR1 and CDR2 sequences are SGHTS and YDEGEE. Between the trimmed V and J ends, which lost 1 base and 0 bases, there was a span of 8 bases. The CDR3 DNA sequence: TGTGCCAGCAGCTTGAACATCCTCTCTGGAAACACCATATATTTT. It yields the protein CASSLNILSGNTIYF.

The V call is TRBV11-2, the J call TRBJ2-2; no definite D call. The CDR3 length is 16 residues. Germline loops: CDR1 SGHAT, CDR2 FQNNGV. Trimming left V 6 bases short and J 4 bases short, with 18 bases between. CDR3 loop: CASRPNYNSPTGELFF. In DNA form, the CDR3 reads TGTGCCAGCAGACCGAACTACAACTCCCCCACCGGGGAGCTGTTTTTT.

The V call is TRBV9, the J call TRBJ2-7; TRBD2 matches 11 bases. V gave up 0 bases and J gave up 5 bases; unmatched junction bases: 4. Per germline, CDR1 SGDLS and CDR2 YYNGEE. The CDR3 is 15 amino acids. For the CDR3, the DNA is TGTGCCAGCAGCGTAGGACTAGCGGGGAACGACGAGCAGTACTTC. Its translation is CASSVGLAGNDEQYF. Full variable domain (outside the CDR3, taken from reference TRBV9 and TRBJ2-7): DSGVTQTPKHLITATGQRVTLRCSPRSGDLSVYWYQQSLDQGLQFLIQYYNGEERAKGNILERFSAQQFPDLHSELNLSSLELGDSALYFCASSVGLAGNDEQYFGPGTRLTVT.